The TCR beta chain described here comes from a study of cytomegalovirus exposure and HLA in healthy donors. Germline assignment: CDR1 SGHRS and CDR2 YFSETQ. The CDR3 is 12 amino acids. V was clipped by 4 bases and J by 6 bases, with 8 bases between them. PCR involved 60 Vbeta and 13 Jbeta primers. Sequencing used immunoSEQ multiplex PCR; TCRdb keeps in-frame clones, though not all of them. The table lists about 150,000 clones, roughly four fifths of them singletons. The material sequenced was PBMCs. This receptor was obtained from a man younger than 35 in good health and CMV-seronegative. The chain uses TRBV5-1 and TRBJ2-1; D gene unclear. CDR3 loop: CASSPLSNEQFF. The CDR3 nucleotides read TGCGCCAGCAGCCCCCTTAGCAATGAGCAGTTCTTC.